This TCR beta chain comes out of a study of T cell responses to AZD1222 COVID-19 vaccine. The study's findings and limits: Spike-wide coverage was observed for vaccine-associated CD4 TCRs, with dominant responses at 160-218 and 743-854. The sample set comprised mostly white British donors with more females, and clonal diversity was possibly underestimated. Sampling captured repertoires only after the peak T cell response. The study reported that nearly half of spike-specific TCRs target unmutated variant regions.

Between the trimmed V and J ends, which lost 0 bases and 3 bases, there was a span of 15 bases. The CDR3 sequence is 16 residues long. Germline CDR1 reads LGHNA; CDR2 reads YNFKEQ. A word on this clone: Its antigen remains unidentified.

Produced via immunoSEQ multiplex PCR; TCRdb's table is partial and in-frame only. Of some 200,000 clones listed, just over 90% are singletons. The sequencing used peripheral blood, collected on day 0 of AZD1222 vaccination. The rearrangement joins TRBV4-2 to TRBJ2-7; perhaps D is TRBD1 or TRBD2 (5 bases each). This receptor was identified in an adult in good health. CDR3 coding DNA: TGTGCCAGCAGCCAAGAAGGACCGGGACCTGGCTACGAGCAGTACTTC. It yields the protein CASSQEGPGPGYEQYF.